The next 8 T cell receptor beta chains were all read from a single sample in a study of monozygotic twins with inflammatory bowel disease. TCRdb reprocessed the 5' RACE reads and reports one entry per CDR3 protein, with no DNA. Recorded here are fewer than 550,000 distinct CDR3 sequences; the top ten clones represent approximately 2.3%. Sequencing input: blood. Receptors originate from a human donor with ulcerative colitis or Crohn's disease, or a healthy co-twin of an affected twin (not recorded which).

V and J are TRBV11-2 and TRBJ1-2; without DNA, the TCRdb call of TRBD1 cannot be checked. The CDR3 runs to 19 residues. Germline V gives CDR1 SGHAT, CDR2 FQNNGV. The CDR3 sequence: CASSLVPVGVGQGIGGYTF.

CDR3 sequence: CASSQGTSGKGSEQYF. V gene TRBV4-1 combines with J gene TRBJ2-7; absent DNA, TCRdb's TRBD2 call cannot be checked. Germline V gene lookup returns CDR1 MGHRA and CDR2 YSYEKL. The CDR3 loop spans 16 amino acids.

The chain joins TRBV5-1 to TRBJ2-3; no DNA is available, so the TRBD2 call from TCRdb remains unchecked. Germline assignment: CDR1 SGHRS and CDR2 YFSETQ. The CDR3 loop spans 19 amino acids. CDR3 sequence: CASSRTSGRAGIRTDTQYF.

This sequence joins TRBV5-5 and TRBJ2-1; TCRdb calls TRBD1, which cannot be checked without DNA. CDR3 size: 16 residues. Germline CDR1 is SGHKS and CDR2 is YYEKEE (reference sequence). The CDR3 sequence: CASSGGLASSYNEQFF. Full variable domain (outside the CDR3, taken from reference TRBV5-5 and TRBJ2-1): DAGVTQSPTHLIKTRGQQVTLRCSPISGHKSVSWYQQVLGQGPQFIFQYYEKEERGRGNFPDRFSARQFPNYSSELNVNALLLGDSALYLCASSGGLASSYNEQFFGPGTRLTVL.

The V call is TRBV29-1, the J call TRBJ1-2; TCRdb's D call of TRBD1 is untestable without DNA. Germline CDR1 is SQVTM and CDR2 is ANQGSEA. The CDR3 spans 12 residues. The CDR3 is CSVLGQNYGYTF.

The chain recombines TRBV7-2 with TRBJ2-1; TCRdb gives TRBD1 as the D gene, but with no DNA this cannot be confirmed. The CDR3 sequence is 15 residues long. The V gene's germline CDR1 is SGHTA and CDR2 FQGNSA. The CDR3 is CASSPVGPFYNEQFF.

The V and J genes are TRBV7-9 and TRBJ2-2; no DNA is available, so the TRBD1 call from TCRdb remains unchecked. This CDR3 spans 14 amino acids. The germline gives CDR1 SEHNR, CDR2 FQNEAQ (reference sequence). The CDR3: CASSAGQGWGELFF.

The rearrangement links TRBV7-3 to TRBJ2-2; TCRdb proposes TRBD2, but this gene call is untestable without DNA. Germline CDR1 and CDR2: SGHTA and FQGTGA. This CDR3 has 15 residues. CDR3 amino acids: CASSSGLVSTGELFF.